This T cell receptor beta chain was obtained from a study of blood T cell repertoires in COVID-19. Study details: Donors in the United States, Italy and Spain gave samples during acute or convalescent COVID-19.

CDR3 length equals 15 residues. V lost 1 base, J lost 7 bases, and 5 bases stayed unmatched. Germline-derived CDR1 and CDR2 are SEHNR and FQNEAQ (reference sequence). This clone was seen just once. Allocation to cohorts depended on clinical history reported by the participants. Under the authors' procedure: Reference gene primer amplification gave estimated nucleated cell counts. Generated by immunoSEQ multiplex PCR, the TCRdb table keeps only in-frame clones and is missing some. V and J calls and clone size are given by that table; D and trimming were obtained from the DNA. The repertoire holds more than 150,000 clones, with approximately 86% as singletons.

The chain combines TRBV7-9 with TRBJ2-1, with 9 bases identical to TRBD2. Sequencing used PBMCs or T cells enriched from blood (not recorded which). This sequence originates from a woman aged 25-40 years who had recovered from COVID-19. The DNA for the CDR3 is TGTGCCAGCAGCTTAGAACTAGCGGGTAGAAATGAGCAGTTCTTC. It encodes CASSLELAGRNEQFF.